The 26 T cell receptor beta chains given below trace back to one sample, sequenced in a study of control samples from healthy donors and cancer patients. The method was immunoSEQ multiplex PCR; TCRdb's version includes in-frame clones alone and lacks a portion of them. The data show 150,000 to 200,000 clones, about nine tenths seen once. The sequenced material came from blood. These receptors originate from a woman aged 25 to 39 in good health.

The rearrangement links TRBV3-1 (or the pseudogene TRBV3-2) to TRBJ2-7, with TRBD1 matching over 11 bases. Looked up from germline, CDR1 is LGHDT and CDR2 is YNNKEL (reference sequence). The CDR3 is 13 residues long. V was pared by 6 bases and J by 5 bases, with 3 bases of the junction left unmatched. CDR3 residues: CASRGTGGHEQYF. The CDR3 DNA is TGTGCCAGCAGAGGGACAGGGGGACACGAGCAGTACTTC.

This clone was observed a few times. The chain couples TRBV21-1 to TRBJ2-2. TRBV21-1 is termed a pseudogene. This CDR3 is 12 amino acids long. The CDR3 DNA reads as TGTGCCAGCAGCGGGAACACCGGGGAGCTGTTTTTT. This codes for CASSGNTGELFF.

This sequence joins TRBV16 and TRBJ1-4; D is possibly TRBD1 (6 bases). Germline CDR1 reads KGHSY; CDR2 reads FQNENV. V was shortened by 2 bases and J by 8 bases, with 12 bases between the two germline ends. The CDR3 covers 14 residues. CDR3 DNA sequence: TGTGCCAGCAGCCAAAACATACAGGGCGAAAAACTGTTTTTT. Translating gives CASSQNIQGEKLFF. The whole variable domain, filled in from reference TRBV16 and TRBJ1-4, reads GEEVAQTPKHLVRGEGQKAKLYCAPIKGHSYVFWYQQVLKNEFKFLISFQNENVFDETGMPKERFSAKCLPNSPCSLEIQATKLEDSAVYFCASSQNIQGEKLFFGSGTQLSVL.

The gene calls are TRBV2 and TRBJ1-1; no firm D call. Germline CDR1 is SNHLY and CDR2 is FYNNEI. The V end lost 4 bases, the J end lost 3 bases, and 9 bases lay between the germline ends. The CDR3 has 13 residues. The CDR3 nucleotides are TGTGCCAGCAGTGTAGTAGAGTACACTGAAGCTTTCTTT. It is translated as CASSVVEYTEAFF.

In regard to this clone: Within the sample, other DNA sequences also encode this same CDR3. The chain uses TRBV6-5 and TRBJ1-1; D remains ambiguous. The CDR3 has 13 amino acids. Germline V gene sequence: CDR1 MNHEY, CDR2 SVGAGI. Trimming took off 2 bases at V and 1 base at J, with 5 bases between the two ends. In DNA, the CDR3 is TGTGCCAGCAGTTACCCGGGGAACACTGAAGCTTTCTTT. Its translation is CASSYPGNTEAFF.

This clone was counted a single time. The V call is TRBV15, the J call TRBJ1-4; no clear D. Trimming stripped 1 base from V and 0 bases from J, with 6 bases between. The CDR3 is 15 amino acids. CDR1 LNHNV and CDR2 YYDKDF come from the germline V gene (reference sequence). The DNA for the CDR3 is TGTGCCACCAGCAGAGGTGGTGCAACTAATGAAAAACTGTTTTTT. This encodes CATSRGGATNEKLFF.

This chain connects TRBV29-1 to TRBJ1-1; tentatively, D is TRBD1 (5 bases). V lost 1 base and J 0 bases, leaving 9 bases between the germline ends. The germline V gene has CDR1 SQVTM and CDR2 ANQGSEA. The CDR3 has 14 residues. CDR3 in amino acids: CSVEGGALNTEAFF. The CDR3 coding sequence is TGCAGCGTTGAAGGCGGGGCCTTGAACACTGAAGCTTTCTTT.

The count of this clone is one. Additional DNA sequences in this sample encode the identical CDR3. The gene calls are TRBV6-5 and TRBJ1-2; D not certain. Trimming pared 2 bases from V and 2 bases from J, leaving 6 bases between. CDR1 and CDR2 (germline): MNHEY, SVGAGI. This CDR3 is 13 amino acids long. The CDR3 sequence: CASSYEANYGYTF. The CDR3 DNA reads as TGTGCCAGCAGTTACGAGGCCAACTATGGCTACACCTTC.

V usage is TRBV11-2 and J usage is TRBJ2-6; either TRBD1 or TRBD2 may fit D (5 bases each). The CDR3 runs 13 residues. Germline loops: CDR1 SGHAT, CDR2 FQNNGV. Trimming removed 6 bases from V and 2 bases from J, with 5 bases in between. The CDR3 DNA is TGTGCCAGCAGGGGGGCTGGGGCCAACGTCCTGACTTTC. This sequence encodes CASRGAGANVLTF.

The chain combines TRBV29-1 with TRBJ2-7; D is uncertain. Per the germline V gene, CDR1 is SQVTM and CDR2 is ANQGSEA. Trimming took 1 base from V and 7 from J, leaving 11 bases between them. The CDR3 is 12 amino acids. Here the CDR3 DNA reads TGCAGCGTTGAAGGGCAGGTTGGGGAGCAGTACTTC. Amino acid sequence: CSVEGQVGEQYF.

V is TRBV3-1 (or the pseudogene TRBV3-2) and J is TRBJ2-1; 14 positions match TRBD2. Germline V gene lookup returns CDR1 LGHDT and CDR2 YNNKEL (reference sequence). Losses at the gene ends were 6 bases for V and 8 bases for J; bases not matched to a gene: 9. The CDR3 spans 16 residues. CDR3 DNA sequence: TGTGCCAGCAGTCGCCCCGGGACTAGCGGGAGCTATGAGCAGTTCTTC. Translated: CASSRPGTSGSYEQFF.

This chain uses TRBV4-2 with TRBJ2-1; weak D call: TRBD2 (6 bases). Germline CDR1 is LGHNA and CDR2 is YNFKEQ. Trimming shortened V by 3 bases and J by 0 bases, and 9 bases separated the two germline ends. This CDR3 region has 15 residues. In DNA, the CDR3 is TGTGCCAGCAGCCAGGGGGGTTCCTCCTACAATGAGCAGTTCTTC. It yields the protein CASSQGGSSYNEQFF.

The chain is built from TRBV3-1 (or the pseudogene TRBV3-2) and TRBJ1-2; D is possibly TRBD1 (6 bases). Trimming took off 0 bases at V and 7 bases at J, with 12 bases between the two ends. The CDR3 contains 14 residues. CDR1 and CDR2 from the germline V gene are LGHDT and YNNKEL (reference sequence). The CDR3 DNA reads as TGTGCCAGCAGCCAAGATTACCCAGGGGCTGGCTACACCTTC. Its translation: CASSQDYPGAGYTF.

The V call is TRBV12-3 or TRBV12-4, the J call TRBJ1-6; no reliable D call. Trimming removed 7 bases from V and 5 bases from J, with 9 bases in between. CDR3 length: 13 amino acids. The CDR3 DNA is TGTGCCAGCAATGGGGTCCATAATTCACCCCTCCACTTT. It codes for CASNGVHNSPLHF.

The sample holds one count of this clone. The chain has TRBV7-2 and TRBJ2-1; D ambiguous. The V and J ends lost 1 base and 4 bases respectively, with 5 bases between them. Per the germline V gene, CDR1 is SGHTA and CDR2 is FQGNSA. The length of the CDR3 is 13 residues. CDR3 amino acids: CASSLGTYNEQFF. The CDR3 DNA reads as TGTGCCAGCAGCTTAGGGACGTACAATGAGCAGTTCTTC. The variable domain in full, completed from reference TRBV7-2 and TRBJ2-1, reads GAGVSQSPSNKVTEKGKDVELRCDPISGHTALYWYRQSLGQGLEFLIYFQGNSAPDKSGLPSDRFSAERTGGSVSTLTIQRTQQEDSAVYLCASSLGTYNEQFFGPGTRLTVL.

V is TRBV28 and J is TRBJ1-1; 7 positions match TRBD1. V trimming: 5 bases; J trimming: 4 bases; junction bases outside the gene matches: 7. This CDR3 is 14 amino acids long. Germline V lookup: CDR1 MDHEN, CDR2 SYDVKM. The DNA for the CDR3 is TGTGCCAGCAGTCACAGGGGCGCGGTCACTGAAGCTTTCTTT. It is translated as CASSHRGAVTEAFF.

This CDR3 is CASSGQESNQPQHF. The CDR3 region has the DNA TGTGCCAGCAGCGGACAGGAGAGCAATCAGCCCCAGCATTTT. The genes are TRBV9 and TRBJ1-5; tentatively, D is TRBD1 (6 bases). CDR1 is SGDLS and CDR2 is YYNGEE in the germline V gene. Trimming removed 3 bases at V and 1 base at J, with 8 bases between. This CDR3 comprises 14 residues.

The chain is built from TRBV5-1 and TRBJ2-1; D may be TRBD2 (6 bases). CDR3 length: 16 amino acids. Germline V gives CDR1 SGHRS, CDR2 YFSETQ. V lost 2 bases and J 6 bases, leaving 18 bases between the germline ends. The CDR3 nucleotides are TGCGCCAGCAGCTTTTCACTCGCGGAGCGGGTCAATGAGCAGTTCTTC. Amino acid sequence: CASSFSLAERVNEQFF.

This sequence joins TRBV7-7 and TRBJ1-4, with 7 positions matching TRBD1. The CDR3 is made up of 13 amino acids. Germline CDR1 and CDR2: SSHAT and FNYEAQ (reference sequence). After removal of 1 base from V and 8 bases from J, the junction contained 1 base not matched to a gene. DNA of the CDR3: TGTGCCAGCAGCTTAGACAGGGGAGAAAAACTGTTTTTT. Encoded protein: CASSLDRGEKLFF.

The gene calls are TRBV11-2 and TRBJ2-6; D is perhaps TRBD1 (6 bases). Germline CDR1 and CDR2: SGHAT and FQNNGV. V was clipped by 3 bases and J by 5 bases, with 8 bases between them. This CDR3 has 14 residues. CDR3 residues: CASSFGDRANVLTF. CDR3 DNA: TGTGCCAGCAGCTTCGGGGACAGGGCCAACGTCCTGACTTTC. Combining the CDR3 with reference TRBV11-2 and TRBJ2-6 gives the whole variable domain EAGVAQSPRYKIIEKRQSVAFWCNPISGHATLYWYQQILGQGPKLLIQFQNNGVVDDSQLPKDRFSAERLKGVDSTLKIQPAKLEDSAVYLCASSFGDRANVLTFGAGSRLTVL.

V usage is TRBV7-9 and J usage is TRBJ1-1; tentative D call: TRBD1 (6 bases). The CDR3 spans 14 residues. In germline, CDR1 is SEHNR, CDR2 FQNEAQ (reference sequence). The ends were cut back, 2 bases at V and 3 bases at J, with 10 bases in the middle. The CDR3 coding sequence is TGTGCCAGCAGCTTAACGGCAGGGGACACTGAAGCTTTCTTT. Amino acids: CASSLTAGDTEAFF.

The chain employs TRBV7-2 and TRBJ2-3; tentative D call: TRBD2 (5 bases). The CDR3 consists of 15 residues. V was shortened by 0 bases and J by 5 bases, with 12 bases between the two germline ends. Germline lookup yields CDR1 SGHTA and CDR2 FQGNSA. CDR3 sequence: CASSLALARGDTQYF. Here the CDR3 DNA reads TGTGCCAGCAGCTTAGCCCTAGCTCGCGGAGATACGCAGTATTTT.

The CDR3 region is CASSTGQGTDTQYF. Here the CDR3 DNA reads TGTGCCAGCAGTACCGGACAGGGCACAGATACGCAGTATTTT. The chain employs TRBV6-5 and TRBJ2-3, with 7 bases lining up with TRBD1. V dropped 5 bases and J dropped 1; count of bases not matched to a gene: 3. The germline V gene has CDR1 MNHEY and CDR2 SVGAGI. The CDR3 totals 14 residues.

J is TRBJ1-3 and V is TRBV7-2, with 8 bases lining up with TRBD1. Germline values: CDR1 SGHTA, CDR2 FQGNSA. V trimming: 5 bases; J trimming: 4 bases; junction bases outside the gene matches: 4. The CDR3 extends over 14 amino acids. The CDR3 sequence: CASSRGQGGNTIYF. The CDR3 DNA is TGTGCCAGCAGCAGAGGACAGGGAGGAAACACCATATATTTT.

This sequence joins TRBV9 and TRBJ1-1, with TRBD1 matching 7 bases. Germline V gene lookup returns CDR1 SGDLS and CDR2 YYNGEE. V lost 0 bases, J lost 3 bases, and 5 bases stayed unmatched. This CDR3 has 15 amino acids. CDR3 in amino acids: CASSVVPGGHTEAFF. The CDR3, as DNA: TGTGCCAGCAGCGTAGTCCCAGGGGGTCACACTGAAGCTTTCTTT.

The chain recombines TRBV6-1 with TRBJ2-7; D is unresolved. Trimming removed 2 bases from V and 0 bases from J, with 5 bases in between. Germline CDR1 reads MNHNS; CDR2 reads SASEGT. The CDR3 loop spans 13 amino acids. The CDR3: CASSESHSYEQYF. The CDR3 DNA reads as TGTGCCAGCAGTGAAAGTCACTCCTACGAGCAGTACTTC.